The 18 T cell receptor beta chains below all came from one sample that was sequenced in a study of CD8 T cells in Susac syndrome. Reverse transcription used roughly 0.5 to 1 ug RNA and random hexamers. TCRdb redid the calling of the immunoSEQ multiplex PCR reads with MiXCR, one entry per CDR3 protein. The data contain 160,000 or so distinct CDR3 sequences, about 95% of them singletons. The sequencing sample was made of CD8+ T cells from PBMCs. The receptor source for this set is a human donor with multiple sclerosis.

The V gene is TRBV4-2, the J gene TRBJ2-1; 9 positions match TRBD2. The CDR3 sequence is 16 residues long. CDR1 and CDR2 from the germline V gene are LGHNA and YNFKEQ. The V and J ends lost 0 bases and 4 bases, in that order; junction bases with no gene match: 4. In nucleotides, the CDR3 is TGTGCCAGCAGCCAAGAGGTAGCGGGAGTGTACAATGAGCAGTTCTTC. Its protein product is CASSQEVAGVYNEQFF.

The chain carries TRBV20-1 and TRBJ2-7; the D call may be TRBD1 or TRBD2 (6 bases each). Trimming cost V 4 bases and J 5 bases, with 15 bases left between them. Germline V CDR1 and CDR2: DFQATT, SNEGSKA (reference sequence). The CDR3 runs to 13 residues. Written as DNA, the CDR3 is TGCAGTGCTAAGGGGGGCGAAAAGAACGAGCAGTACTTC. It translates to CSAKGGEKNEQYF.

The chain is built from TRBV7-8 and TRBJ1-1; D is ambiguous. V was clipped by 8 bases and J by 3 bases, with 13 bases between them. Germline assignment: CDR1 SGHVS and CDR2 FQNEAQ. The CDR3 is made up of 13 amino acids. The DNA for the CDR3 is TGTGCCAGCGCATCCCCGTGGGACACTGAAGCTTTCTTT. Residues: CASASPWDTEAFF.

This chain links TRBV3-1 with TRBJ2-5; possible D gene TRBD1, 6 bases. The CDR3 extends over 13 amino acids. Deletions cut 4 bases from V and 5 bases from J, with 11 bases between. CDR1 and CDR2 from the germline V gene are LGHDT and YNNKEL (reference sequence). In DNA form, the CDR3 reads TGTGCCAGCAGCCCCCGGACAGCGGAGACCCAGTACTTC. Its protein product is CASSPRTAETQYF.

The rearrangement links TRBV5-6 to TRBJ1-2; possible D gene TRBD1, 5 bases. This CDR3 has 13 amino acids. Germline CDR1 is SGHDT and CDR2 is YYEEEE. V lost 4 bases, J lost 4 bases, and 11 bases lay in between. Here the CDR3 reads CASSRGTVYGYTF. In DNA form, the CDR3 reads TGTGCCAGCAGCCGAGGGACGGTCTATGGCTACACCTTC.

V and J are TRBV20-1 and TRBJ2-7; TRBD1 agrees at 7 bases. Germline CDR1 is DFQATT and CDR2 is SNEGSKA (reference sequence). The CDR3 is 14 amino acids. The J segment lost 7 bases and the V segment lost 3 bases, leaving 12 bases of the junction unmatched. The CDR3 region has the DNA TGCAGTGCTAGTAGGACAGGACCGCAGGGGGAGCAGTACTTC. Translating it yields CSASRTGPQGEQYF.

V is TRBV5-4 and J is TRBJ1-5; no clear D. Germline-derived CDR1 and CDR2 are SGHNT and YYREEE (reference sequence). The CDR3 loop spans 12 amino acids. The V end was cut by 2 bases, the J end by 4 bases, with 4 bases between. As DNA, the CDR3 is TGTGCCAGCAGCTTACTGAATCAGCCCCAGCATTTT. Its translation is CASSLLNQPQHF.

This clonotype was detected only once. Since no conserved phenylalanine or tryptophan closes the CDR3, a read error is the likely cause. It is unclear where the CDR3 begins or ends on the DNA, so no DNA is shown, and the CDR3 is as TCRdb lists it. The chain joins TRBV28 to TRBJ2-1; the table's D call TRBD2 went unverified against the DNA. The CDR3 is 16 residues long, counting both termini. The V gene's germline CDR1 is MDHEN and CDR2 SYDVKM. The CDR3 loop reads CASSPLVRAPGGHPIS.

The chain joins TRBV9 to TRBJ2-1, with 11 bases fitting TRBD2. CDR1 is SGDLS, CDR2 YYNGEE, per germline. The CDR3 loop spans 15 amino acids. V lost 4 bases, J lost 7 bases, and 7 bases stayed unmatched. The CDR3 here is CASSPRLAGGNEQFF. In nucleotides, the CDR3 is TGTGCCAGCAGCCCTCGGCTAGCGGGGGGTAATGAGCAGTTCTTC.

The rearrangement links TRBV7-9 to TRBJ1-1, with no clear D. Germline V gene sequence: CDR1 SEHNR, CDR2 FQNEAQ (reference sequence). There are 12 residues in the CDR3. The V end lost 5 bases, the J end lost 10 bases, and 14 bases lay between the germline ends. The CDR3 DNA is TGTGCCAGCAGCCCAGAAGTGAAAGGAGCTTTCTTT. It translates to CASSPEVKGAFF. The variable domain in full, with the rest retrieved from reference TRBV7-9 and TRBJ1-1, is DTGVSQNPRHKITKRGQNVTFRCDPISEHNRLYWYRQTLGQGPEFLTYFQNEAQLEKSRLLSDRFSAERPKGSFSTLEIQRTEQGDSAMYLCASSPEVKGAFFGQGTRLTVV.

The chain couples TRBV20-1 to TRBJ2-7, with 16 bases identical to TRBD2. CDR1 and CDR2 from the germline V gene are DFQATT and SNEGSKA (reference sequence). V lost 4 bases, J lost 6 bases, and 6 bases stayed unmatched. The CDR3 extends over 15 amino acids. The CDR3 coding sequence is TGCAGTGCTACCGAAGGGACTAGCGGGAGGGGCGAGCAGTACTTC. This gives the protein CSATEGTSGRGEQYF.

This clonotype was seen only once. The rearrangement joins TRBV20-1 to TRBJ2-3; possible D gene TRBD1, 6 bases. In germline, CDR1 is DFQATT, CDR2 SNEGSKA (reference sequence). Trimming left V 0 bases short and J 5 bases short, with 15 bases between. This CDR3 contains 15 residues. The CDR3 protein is CSARDSAGVRDTQYF. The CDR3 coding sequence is TGCAGTGCTAGAGATTCGGCAGGGGTGAGAGATACGCAGTATTTT.

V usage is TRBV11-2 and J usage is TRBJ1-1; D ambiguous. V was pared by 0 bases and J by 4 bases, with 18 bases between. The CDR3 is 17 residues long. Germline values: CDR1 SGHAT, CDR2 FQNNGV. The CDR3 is CASSLEVVRGWGTEAFF. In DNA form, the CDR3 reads TGTGCCAGCAGCTTAGAGGTGGTACGGGGTTGGGGCACTGAAGCTTTCTTT.

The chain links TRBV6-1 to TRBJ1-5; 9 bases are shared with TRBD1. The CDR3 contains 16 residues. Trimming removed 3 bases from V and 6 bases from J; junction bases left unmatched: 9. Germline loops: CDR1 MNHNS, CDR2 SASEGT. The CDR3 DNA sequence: TGTGCCAGCAGTGATCCTGAACAGGGGGCTCTTCAGCCCCAGCATTTT. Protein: CASSDPEQGALQPQHF.

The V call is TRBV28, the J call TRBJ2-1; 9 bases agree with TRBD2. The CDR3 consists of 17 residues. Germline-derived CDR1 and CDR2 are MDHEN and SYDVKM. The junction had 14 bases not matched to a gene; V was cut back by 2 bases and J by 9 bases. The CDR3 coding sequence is TGTGCCAGCAGTTTAGAGGGGAAGGCGGGAGGGCCAGCTGAGCAGTTCTTC. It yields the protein CASSLEGKAGGPAEQFF.

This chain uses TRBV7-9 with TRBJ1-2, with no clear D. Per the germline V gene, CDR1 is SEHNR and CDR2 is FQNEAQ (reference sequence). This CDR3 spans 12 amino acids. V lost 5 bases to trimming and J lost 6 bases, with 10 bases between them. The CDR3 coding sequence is TGTGCCAGCAGCCCTTGGACCGATGGCTACACCTTC. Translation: CASSPWTDGYTF.

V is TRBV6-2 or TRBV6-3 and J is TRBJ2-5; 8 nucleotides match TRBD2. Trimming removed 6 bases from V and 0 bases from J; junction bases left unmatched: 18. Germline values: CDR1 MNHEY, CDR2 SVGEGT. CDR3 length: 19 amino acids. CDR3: CASSPTWTSYVNNQETQYF. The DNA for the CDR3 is TGTGCCAGCAGCCCAACTTGGACTAGCTACGTCAACAACCAAGAGACCCAGTACTTC.

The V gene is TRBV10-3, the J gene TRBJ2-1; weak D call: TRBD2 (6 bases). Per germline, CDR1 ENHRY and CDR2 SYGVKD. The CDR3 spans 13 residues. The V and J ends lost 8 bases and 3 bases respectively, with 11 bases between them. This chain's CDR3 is CAIGGGRYNEQFF. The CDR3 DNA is TGTGCCATCGGGGGAGGCCGCTACAATGAGCAGTTCTTC.